This TCR beta chain emerged from a study of T cell repertoires and HLA-DP antigens. For the study at large: A couple of male donors and one female donor spanned ages 18-to-29 through 60-to-69.

Untouched CD4+ T cells were isolated by negative selection, averaging approximately 98% purity. J lost 4 bases, V lost 1 base, and 7 bases had no gene match. The CDR3 is 16 amino acids. The germline V gene encodes CDR1 MNHNS and CDR2 SASEGT. A remark on this clone: The antigen remains undetermined.

The PCR primers covered 54 TRBV and 13 TRBJ segments. For pre-culture CD4+ samples, the target was 150,000 to 200,000 T cell genomes. TCRdb keeps only in-frame clones here, not all; method: immunoSEQ multiplex PCR. The sample gives about 89,000 clones, approximately 86% of which show up once; about 1.7% is in the top ten. The sample was CD4+ T cells from PBMCs. This chain joins TRBV6-1 and TRBJ2-5; 9 bases match TRBD2. The sequence derives from a man aged 45-60 years in good health and CMV-seronegative. CDR3 residues: CASSEGVSGRLETQYF. The CDR3 bases are TGTGCCAGCAGTGAAGGGGTTAGCGGGAGACTAGAGACCCAGTACTTC.